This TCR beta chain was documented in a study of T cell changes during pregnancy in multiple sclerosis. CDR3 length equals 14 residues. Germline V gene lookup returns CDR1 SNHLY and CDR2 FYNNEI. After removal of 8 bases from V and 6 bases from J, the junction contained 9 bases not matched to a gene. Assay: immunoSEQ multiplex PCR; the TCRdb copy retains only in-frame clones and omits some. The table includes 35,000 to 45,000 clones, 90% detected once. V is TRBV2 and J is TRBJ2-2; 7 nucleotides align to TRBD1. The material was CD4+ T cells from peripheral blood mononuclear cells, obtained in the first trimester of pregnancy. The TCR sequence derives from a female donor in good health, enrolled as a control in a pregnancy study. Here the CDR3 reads CASGRQGDPGELFF. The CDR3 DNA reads TGTGCCAGCGGGAGACAGGGTGACCCCGGGGAGCTGTTTTTT.